This TCR beta chain was profiled in a study of PD-1 blockade in classical Hodgkin lymphoma. Time point denoted: newly diagnosed, previously untreated cHL patient sample. It was by magnetic negative selection that CD4+ T cells were purified from thawed PBMCs. What served as comparison were PBMCs in newly diagnosed, untreated classical Hodgkin lymphoma. This table comes from immunoSEQ multiplex PCR, and its TCRdb copy is limited to in-frame clones, with some not included. The sample holds approximately 35,000 clones; 85% to 90% are singletons and the top ten take about 0.22%. The trim removed 5 bases at V and 1 base at J, leaving 8 bases unmatched. The germline V gene encodes CDR1 MDHEN and CDR2 SYDVKM. The CDR3 is 15 residues long.

The sequencing input was CD4+ T cells from blood. The chain recombines TRBV28 with TRBJ2-7; TRBD1 agrees at 7 bases. This receptor was taken from a human donor with classical Hodgkin lymphoma. The CDR3 nucleotides are TGTGCCAGCAGTGCCCCGGGGACAGTATCCTACGAGCAGTACTTC. This translates into CASSAPGTVSYEQYF.